The clone carrying this T cell receptor (beta chain) was seen more than once but under ten times. Its antigen is currently unknown. Pregnant or lactating patients were excluded, as were those with uncontrolled infection or other autoimmune disease. Diagnoses were made from clinical symptoms, serum measures (thyroxine and TRAb), thyroid ultrasound and orbital computed tomography. Out of 10 ml of fresh peripheral blood came the PBMCs. The sample is drawn from a study of T cells in Graves' hyperthyroidism and ophthalmopathy. Whole-study findings and limits: The model's output predicted ophthalmopathy at a median of roughly 6 months prior to onset.

There were TCR beta CDR3 regions amplified from RNA transcripts. Researchers ran a first-round RT-PCR on the TCR CDR3 using the HTBI primer set. TCRdb itself ran the multiplex PCR reads through MiXCR, one entry per CDR3 protein. The sample includes 750,000 to 950,000 distinct CDR3 sequences, 38% of them seen just once. CDR1 and CDR2 (germline): MNHEY, SVGAGI. The V and J ends lost 8 bases and 0 bases respectively, with 14 bases between them. The CDR3 length is 15 residues. The material sequenced was blood. V and J are TRBV6-5 and TRBJ1-5; D is unresolved. This receptor was obtained from a man aged 18 to 29 with Graves' hyperthyroidism. The CDR3, as DNA: TGTGCCAGCCAGGATGGACCATATAGCAATCAGCCCCAGCATTTT. Translated: CASQDGPYSNQPQHF.